The text below deals with one T cell receptor beta chain. Generated by immunoSEQ multiplex PCR, the TCRdb table keeps only in-frame clones and is missing some. The sample consists of hundreds of thousands of clones, 90% of them appearing once. Germline loops: CDR1 MDHEN, CDR2 SYDVKM. V was clipped by 11 bases and J by 3 bases, with 16 bases between them. CDR3 size: 14 residues. This specimen belongs to a study of blood T cell repertoires in COVID-19. Looking at the study overall: COVID-19 samples collected from the United States, Italy and Spain covered acute and convalescent phases. Sources were T cells, B-cell-depleted T cells, or PBMCs; the material itself was cDNA or gDNA.

Everyone who took part was roughly 18 to 89 years old, and they came from about two dozen US areas. Participants' own reports of clinical history determined their cohort assignment. This sequence originates from a woman under 30 with acute COVID-19. The source material was PBMCs or T cells enriched from blood (not recorded which). The J gene is TRBJ1-4, the V gene TRBV28; perhaps TRBD1 as D (6 bases). In nucleotides, the CDR3 is TGTGCCGGAGGTGAGGGGGTGTCTAATGAAAAACTGTTTTTT. It encodes CAGGEGVSNEKLFF.